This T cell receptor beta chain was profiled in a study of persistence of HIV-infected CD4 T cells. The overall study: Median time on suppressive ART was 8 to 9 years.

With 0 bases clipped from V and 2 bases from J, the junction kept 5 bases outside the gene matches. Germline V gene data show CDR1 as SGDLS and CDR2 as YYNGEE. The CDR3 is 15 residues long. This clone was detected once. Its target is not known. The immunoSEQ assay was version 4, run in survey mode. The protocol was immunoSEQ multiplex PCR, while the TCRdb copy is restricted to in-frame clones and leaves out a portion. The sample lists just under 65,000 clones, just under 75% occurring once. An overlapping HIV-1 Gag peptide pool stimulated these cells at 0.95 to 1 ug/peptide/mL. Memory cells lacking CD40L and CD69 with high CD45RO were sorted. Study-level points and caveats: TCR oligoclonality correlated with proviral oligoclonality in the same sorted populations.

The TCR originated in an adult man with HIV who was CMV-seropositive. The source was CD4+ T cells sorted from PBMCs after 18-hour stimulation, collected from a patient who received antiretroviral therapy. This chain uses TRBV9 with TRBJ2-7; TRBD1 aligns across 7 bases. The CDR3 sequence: CASSVASGQTYEQYF. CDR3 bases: TGTGCCAGCAGCGTAGCCTCGGGACAGACCTACGAGCAGTACTTC.